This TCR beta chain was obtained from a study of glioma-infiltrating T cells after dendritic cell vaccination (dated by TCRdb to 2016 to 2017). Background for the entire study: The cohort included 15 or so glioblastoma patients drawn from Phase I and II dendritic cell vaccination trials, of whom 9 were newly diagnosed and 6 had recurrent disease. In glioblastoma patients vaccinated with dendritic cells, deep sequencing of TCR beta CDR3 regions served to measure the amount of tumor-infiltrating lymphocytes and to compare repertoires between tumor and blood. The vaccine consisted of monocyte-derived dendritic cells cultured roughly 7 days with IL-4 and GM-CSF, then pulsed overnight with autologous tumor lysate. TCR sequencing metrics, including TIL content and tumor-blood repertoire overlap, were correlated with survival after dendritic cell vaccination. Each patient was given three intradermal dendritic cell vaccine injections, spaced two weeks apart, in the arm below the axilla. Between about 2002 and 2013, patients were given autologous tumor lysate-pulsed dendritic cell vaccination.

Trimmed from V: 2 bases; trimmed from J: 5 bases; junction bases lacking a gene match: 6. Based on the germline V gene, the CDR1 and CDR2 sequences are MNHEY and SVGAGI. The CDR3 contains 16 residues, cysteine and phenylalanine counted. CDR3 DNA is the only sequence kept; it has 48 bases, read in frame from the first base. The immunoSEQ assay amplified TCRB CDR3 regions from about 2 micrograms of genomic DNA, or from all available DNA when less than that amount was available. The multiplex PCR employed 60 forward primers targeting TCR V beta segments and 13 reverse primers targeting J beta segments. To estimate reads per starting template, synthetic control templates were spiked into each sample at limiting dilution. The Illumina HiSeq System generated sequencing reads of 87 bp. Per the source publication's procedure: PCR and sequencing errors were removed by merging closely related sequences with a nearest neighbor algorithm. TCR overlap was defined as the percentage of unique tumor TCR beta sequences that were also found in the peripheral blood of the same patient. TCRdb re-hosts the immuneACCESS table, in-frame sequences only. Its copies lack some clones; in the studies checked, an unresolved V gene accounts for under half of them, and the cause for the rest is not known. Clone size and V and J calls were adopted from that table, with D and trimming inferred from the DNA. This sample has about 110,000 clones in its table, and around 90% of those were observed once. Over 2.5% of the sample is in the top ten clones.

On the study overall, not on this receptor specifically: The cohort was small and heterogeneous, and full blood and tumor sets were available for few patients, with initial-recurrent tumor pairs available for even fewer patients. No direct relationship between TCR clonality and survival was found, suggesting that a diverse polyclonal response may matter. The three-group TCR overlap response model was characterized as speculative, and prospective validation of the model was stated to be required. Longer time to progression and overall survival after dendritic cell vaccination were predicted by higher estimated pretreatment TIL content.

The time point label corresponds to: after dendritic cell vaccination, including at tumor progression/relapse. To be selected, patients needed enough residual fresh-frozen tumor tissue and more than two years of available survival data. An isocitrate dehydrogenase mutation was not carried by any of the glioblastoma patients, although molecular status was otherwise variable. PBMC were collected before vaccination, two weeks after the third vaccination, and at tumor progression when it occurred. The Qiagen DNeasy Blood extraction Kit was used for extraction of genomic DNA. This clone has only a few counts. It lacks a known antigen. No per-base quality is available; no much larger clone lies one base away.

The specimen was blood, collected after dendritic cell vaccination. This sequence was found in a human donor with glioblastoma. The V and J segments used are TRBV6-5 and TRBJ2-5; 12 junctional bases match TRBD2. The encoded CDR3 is CASSYASGGAGETQYF. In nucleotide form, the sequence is TGTGCCAGCAGTTACGCTAGCGGGGGGGCAGGGGAGACCCAGTACTTC.